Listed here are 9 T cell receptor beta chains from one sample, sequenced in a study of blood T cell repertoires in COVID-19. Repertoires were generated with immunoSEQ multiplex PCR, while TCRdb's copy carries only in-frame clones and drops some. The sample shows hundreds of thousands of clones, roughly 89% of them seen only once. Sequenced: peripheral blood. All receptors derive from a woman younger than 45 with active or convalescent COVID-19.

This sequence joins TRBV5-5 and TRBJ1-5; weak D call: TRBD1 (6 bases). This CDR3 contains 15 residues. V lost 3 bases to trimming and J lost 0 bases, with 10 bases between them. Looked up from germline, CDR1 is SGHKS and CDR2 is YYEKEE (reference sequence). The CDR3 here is CASSWNRDSNQPQHF. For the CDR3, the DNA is TGTGCCAGCAGCTGGAACAGGGATAGCAATCAGCCCCAGCATTTT.

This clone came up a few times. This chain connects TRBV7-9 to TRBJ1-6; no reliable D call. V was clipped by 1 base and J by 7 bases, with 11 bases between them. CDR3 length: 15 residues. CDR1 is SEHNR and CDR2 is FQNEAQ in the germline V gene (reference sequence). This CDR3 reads CASSLVAGMNSPLHF. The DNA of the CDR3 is TGTGCCAGCAGCTTAGTGGCAGGAATGAATTCACCCCTCCACTTT.

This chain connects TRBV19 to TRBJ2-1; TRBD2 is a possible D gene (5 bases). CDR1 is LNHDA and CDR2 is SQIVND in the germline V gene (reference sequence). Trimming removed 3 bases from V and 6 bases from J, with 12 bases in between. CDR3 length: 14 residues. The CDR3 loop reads CASSMRAARNEQFF. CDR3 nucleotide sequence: TGTGCCAGTAGTATGAGGGCGGCCCGCAATGAGCAGTTCTTC.

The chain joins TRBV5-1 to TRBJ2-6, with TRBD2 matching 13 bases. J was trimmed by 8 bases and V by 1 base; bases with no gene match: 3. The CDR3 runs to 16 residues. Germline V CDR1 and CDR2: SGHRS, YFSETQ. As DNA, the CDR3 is TGCGCCAGCAGCTTGTTACTAGCGGGAGGGCCCAACGTCCTGACTTTC. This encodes CASSLLLAGGPNVLTF.

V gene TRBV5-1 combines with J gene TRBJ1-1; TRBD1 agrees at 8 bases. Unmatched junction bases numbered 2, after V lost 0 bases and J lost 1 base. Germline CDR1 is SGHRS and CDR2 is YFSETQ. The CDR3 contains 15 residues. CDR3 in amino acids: CASSLGQGANTEAFF. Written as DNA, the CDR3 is TGCGCCAGCAGCTTGGGTCAGGGGGCGAACACTGAAGCTTTCTTT.

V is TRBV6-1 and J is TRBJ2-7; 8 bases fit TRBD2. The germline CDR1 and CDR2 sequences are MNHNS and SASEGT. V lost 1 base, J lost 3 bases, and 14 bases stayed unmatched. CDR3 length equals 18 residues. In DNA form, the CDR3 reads TGTGCCAGCAGTGAAGGGCTTTTTAGAGCGGGAGAGCGCTACGAGCAGTACTTC. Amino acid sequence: CASSEGLFRAGERYEQYF.

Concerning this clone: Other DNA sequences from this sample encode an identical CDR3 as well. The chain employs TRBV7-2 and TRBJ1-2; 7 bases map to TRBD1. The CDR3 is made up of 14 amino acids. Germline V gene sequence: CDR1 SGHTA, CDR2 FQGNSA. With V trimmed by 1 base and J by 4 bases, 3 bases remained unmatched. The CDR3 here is CASSLGQGFYGYTF. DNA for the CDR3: TGTGCCAGCAGCTTAGGACAGGGATTCTATGGCTACACCTTC. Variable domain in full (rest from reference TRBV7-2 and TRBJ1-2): GAGVSQSPSNKVTEKGKDVELRCDPISGHTALYWYRQSLGQGLEFLIYFQGNSAPDKSGLPSDRFSAERTGGSVSTLTIQRTQQEDSAVYLCASSLGQGFYGYTFGSGTRLTVV.

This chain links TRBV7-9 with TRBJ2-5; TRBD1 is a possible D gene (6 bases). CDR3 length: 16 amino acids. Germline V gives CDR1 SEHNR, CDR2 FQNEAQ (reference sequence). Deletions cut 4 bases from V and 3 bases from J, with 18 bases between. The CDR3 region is CASSSSPGHREETQYF. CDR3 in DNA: TGTGCCAGCAGCTCCTCCCCGGGACACCGAGAAGAGACCCAGTACTTC.

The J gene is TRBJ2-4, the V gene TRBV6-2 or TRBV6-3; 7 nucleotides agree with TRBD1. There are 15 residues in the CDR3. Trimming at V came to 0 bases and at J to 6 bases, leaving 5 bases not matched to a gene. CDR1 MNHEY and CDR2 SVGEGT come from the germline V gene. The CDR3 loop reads CASSYSPDRINIQYF. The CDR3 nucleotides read TGTGCCAGCAGTTACTCGCCGGACAGGATAAACATTCAGTACTTC.